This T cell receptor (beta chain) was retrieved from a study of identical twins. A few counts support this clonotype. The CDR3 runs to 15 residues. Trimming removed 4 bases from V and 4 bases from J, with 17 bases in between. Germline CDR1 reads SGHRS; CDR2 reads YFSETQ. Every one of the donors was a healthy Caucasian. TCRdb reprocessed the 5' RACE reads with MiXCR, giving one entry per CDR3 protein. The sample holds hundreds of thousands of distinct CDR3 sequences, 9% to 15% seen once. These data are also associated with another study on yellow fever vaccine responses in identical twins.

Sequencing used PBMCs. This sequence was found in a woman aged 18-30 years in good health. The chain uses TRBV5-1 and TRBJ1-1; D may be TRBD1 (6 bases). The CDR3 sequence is CASSGTRGRSTEAFF. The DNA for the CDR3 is TGCGCCAGCAGCGGGACCAGGGGTAGAAGCACTGAAGCTTTCTTT.